The sequence of this T cell receptor (beta chain) was determined in a study of blood T cell repertoires in COVID-19. Study summary: The United States, Italy and Spain were the sources of the acute and convalescent COVID-19 samples. Sources were T cells, B-cell-depleted T cells, or PBMCs; the material itself was cDNA or gDNA.

The authors' processing: Amplification from reference gene primers served as the basis for estimated nucleated cell counts. Only in-frame clones appear in the TCRdb table, and some are missing; sequencing was by immunoSEQ multiplex PCR. Clone size and V and J calls were adopted from that table, with D and trimming inferred from the DNA. The sample records roughly 120,000 clones, approximately 84% being singletons. The junction had 5 bases not matched to a gene; V was cut back by 5 bases and J by 5 bases. CDR3 length: 14 amino acids. Germline lookup yields CDR1 LGHDT and CDR2 YNNKEL (reference sequence). The sample holds one count of this clone.

The V and J genes are TRBV3-1 (or the pseudogene TRBV3-2) and TRBJ1-1; 10 bases align to TRBD1. The TCR originated in a man aged 50 to 60 with acute or convalescent COVID-19. The specimen was peripheral blood. The CDR3 here is CASSGRDRGTEAFF. CDR3 DNA sequence: TGTGCCAGCAGCGGCCGGGACAGGGGTACTGAAGCTTTCTTT.